The 29 T cell receptor beta chains below all came from one sample that was sequenced in a study of T cells in Graves' hyperthyroidism and ophthalmopathy. From RNA transcripts, TCR beta CDR3 regions were amplified. The HTBI primer set was used in a first-round RT-PCR of the TCR CDR3. Each CDR3 protein gets one entry after TCRdb re-called the multiplex PCR reads with MiXCR. This table holds about 640,000 distinct CDR3 sequences, roughly 20% found once. Material for sequencing was blood. The source is a man aged 30 to 39 with Graves' ophthalmopathy.

This clonotype showed up many times. The genes are TRBV28 and TRBJ2-7; 10 bases match TRBD2. The CDR3 is 15 residues long. V lost 5 bases to trimming and J lost 5 bases; unmatched junction nucleotides: 9. Per germline, CDR1 MDHEN and CDR2 SYDVKM. The CDR3 is CASSNSGRPPHEQYF. The CDR3 region has the DNA TGTGCCAGCAGTAATAGCGGGAGGCCTCCCCACGAGCAGTACTTC. Drawing the rest from reference TRBV28 and TRBJ2-7, the complete variable domain is DVKVTQSSRYLVKRTGEKVFLECVQDMDHENMFWYRQDPGLGLRLIYFSYDVKMKEKGDIPEGYSVSREKKERFSLILESASTNQTSMYLCASSNSGRPPHEQYFGPGTRLTVT.

This clonotype was recorded many times. V usage is TRBV6-6 and J usage is TRBJ2-2; D gene unclear. CDR3 length: 16 amino acids. Trimming shortened V by 0 bases and J by 5 bases, and 13 bases separated the two germline ends. CDR1 and CDR2 from the germline V gene are MNHNY and SVGAGI (reference sequence). DNA of the CDR3: TGTGCCAGCAGTTACTCTGGGAAGGGCTTGACCGGGGAGCTGTTTTTT. Residues: CASSYSGKGLTGELFF.

The CDR3 coding sequence is TGTGCCAGCAGCGGCCCACTAGCGTTCAATGAGCAGTTCTTC. Encoded protein: CASSGPLAFNEQFF. This chain connects TRBV9 to TRBJ2-1; 7 nucleotides agree with TRBD2. Trimming took 3 bases from V and 6 from J; bases not matched to a gene: 6. The germline V gene encodes CDR1 SGDLS and CDR2 YYNGEE. This CDR3 contains 14 residues.

In its sample, this clonotype was seen many times. This chain joins TRBV30 and TRBJ2-5; the match to TRBD1 covers 7 bases. This CDR3 region has 13 residues. Germline V gene lookup returns CDR1 GTSNPN and CDR2 SVGIG (reference sequence). V lost 4 bases, J lost 3 bases, and 5 bases stayed unmatched. The CDR3 coding sequence is TGTGCCTGGAAACAGGGGAGAGAAGAGACCCAGTACTTC. Encoded protein: CAWKQGREETQYF.

Details on this clonotype: Being one base from a much bigger clone, this may be a read error. The chain has TRBV5-6 and TRBJ2-5; D gene ambiguous. The germline V and J ends were trimmed by 3 bases and 0 bases, with 12 bases remaining between them. The CDR3 runs 15 residues. The germline V gene has CDR1 SGHDT and CDR2 YYEEEE. The CDR3 spells CASSSDHMYQETQYF. The DNA for the CDR3 is TGTGCCAGCAGCTCGGACCATATGTACCAAGAGACCCAGTACTTC. The whole variable domain, remainder taken from reference TRBV5-6 and TRBJ2-5, is DAGVTQSPTHLIKTRGQQVTLRCSPKSGHDTVSWYQQALGQGPQFIFQYYEEEERQRGNFPDRFSGHQFPNYSSELNVNALLLGDSALYLCASSSDHMYQETQYFGPGTRLLVL.

This clonotype was detected only a few times. The chain is built from TRBV12-3 or TRBV12-4 and TRBJ2-2; 7 nucleotides line up with TRBD1. V dropped 9 bases and J dropped 0; count of bases not matched to a gene: 10. This CDR3 is built from 16 residues. CDR3 DNA sequence: TGTGCCAGTAGCGAAGGGGGCCTCGCGAACACCGGGGAGCTGTTTTTT. Its protein is CASSEGGLANTGELFF.

This chain joins TRBV28 and TRBJ2-3, with D perhaps TRBD1 (5 bases). The germline gives CDR1 MDHEN, CDR2 SYDVKM. Trimming took 5 bases from V and 6 from J, leaving 15 bases between them. The CDR3 has 14 residues. CDR3 loop: CASSQGPGADTQYF. For the CDR3, the DNA is TGTGCCAGCAGTCAGGGTCCTGGGGCCGATACGCAGTATTTT.

This clonotype was seen a few times. The chain joins TRBV2 to TRBJ2-7; 8 bases align to TRBD1. The V segment lost 1 base and the J segment 4 bases; nucleotides outside the gene matches: 6. From germline, CDR1 is SNHLY and CDR2 FYNNEI. The CDR3 sequence is 15 residues long. The CDR3 protein is CASSEVTGDGYEQYF. CDR3 coding DNA: TGTGCCAGCAGTGAAGTGACAGGGGACGGTTACGAGCAGTACTTC. Looking up the rest from reference TRBV2 and TRBJ2-7 gives the full variable domain: EPEVTQTPSHQVTQMGQEVILRCVPISNHLYFYWYRQILGQKVEFLVSFYNNEISEKSEIFDDQFSVERPDGSNFTLKIRSTKLEDSAMYFCASSEVTGDGYEQYFGPGTRLTVT.

The rearrangement links TRBV29-1 to TRBJ2-1; TRBD2 agrees at 11 bases. The CDR3 contains 14 residues. V was pared by 6 bases and J by 6 bases, with 7 bases of the junction left unmatched. The germline gives CDR1 SQVTM, CDR2 ANQGSEA. The CDR3 DNA reads as TGCAGCGTCATACTAGCGGGAGAAGTCAATGAGCAGTTCTTC. As protein: CSVILAGEVNEQFF.

This clonotype was counted many times. The chain is built from TRBV5-1 and TRBJ2-1; D gene unclear. V dropped 0 bases and J dropped 5 bases, with 9 bases sitting between them. The germline V gene encodes CDR1 SGHRS and CDR2 YFSETQ. There are 14 residues in the CDR3. The CDR3 loop is CASSLAALDNEQFF. CDR3 coding DNA: TGCGCCAGCAGCTTGGCGGCGTTGGACAATGAGCAGTTCTTC. The full variable domain, completed using reference TRBV5-1 and TRBJ2-1, is KAGVTQTPRYLIKTRGQQVTLSCSPISGHRSVSWYQQTPGQGLQFLFEYFSETQRNKGNFPGRFSGRQFSNSRSEMNVSTLELGDSALYLCASSLAALDNEQFFGPGTRLTVL.

The chain recombines TRBV7-9 with TRBJ2-3, with 8 bases identical to TRBD2. The CDR3 spans 16 residues. The junction had 10 bases not matched to a gene; V was cut back by 5 bases and J by 3 bases. Germline V gene data show CDR1 as SEHNR and CDR2 as FQNEAQ (reference sequence). The CDR3 sequence: CASSPKGTRVTDTQYF. The DNA of the CDR3 is TGTGCCAGCAGCCCGAAGGGGACTAGGGTAACAGATACGCAGTATTTT.

This clonotype has a handful of counts. The V and J genes are TRBV27 and TRBJ2-1; 10 nucleotides agree with TRBD2. The CDR3 has 19 residues. Germline V gene data show CDR1 as MNHEY and CDR2 as SMNVEV (reference sequence). V lost 0 bases and J lost 2; bases outside the gene matches: 10. CDR3 protein: CASSLSWSSGRRPYNEQFF. In nucleotides, the CDR3 is TGTGCCAGCAGTTTATCGTGGAGTAGCGGGAGGCGCCCCTACAATGAGCAGTTCTTC.

This sequence joins TRBV19 and TRBJ2-4, with 7 bases matching TRBD1. The CDR3 totals 16 residues. The V segment lost 0 bases and the J segment 8 bases; nucleotides outside the gene matches: 10. Germline V CDR1 and CDR2: LNHDA, SQIVND (reference sequence). CDR3 DNA sequence: TGTGCCAGTAGTATAGATAAGGGGGCAGGGTCGGACATTCAGTACTTC. The encoded protein is CASSIDKGAGSDIQYF.

On this clonotype: Given a much more abundant clone one base away, this may be a read error. J is TRBJ2-1 and V is TRBV20-1, with D possibly TRBD2 on 5 matching bases. The CDR3 is 15 residues long. Germline lookup yields CDR1 DFQATT and CDR2 SNEGSKA (reference sequence). The CDR3 nucleotides read TGCAGGGCCAGTGATCGGAGGAATCTACAATATGAGCAGTTCTTC. Protein: CRASDRRNLQYEQFF.

Remarks on this clonotype: At one end the junction does not follow the germline gene, possibly because of a read error. V gene TRBV12-3 or TRBV12-4 combines with J gene TRBJ2-1; 10 bases map to TRBD2. CDR3 length: 15 residues. CDR3 sequence: CANSLAGAFDNEQFF. For the CDR3, the DNA is TGTGCCAACAGTCTAGCGGGAGCATTCGACAATGAGCAGTTCTTC.

V gene TRBV6-1 combines with J gene TRBJ1-2; TRBD1 might be the D (6 bases). The V and J ends lost 7 bases and 4 bases respectively, with 10 bases between them. The CDR3 contains 12 residues. In germline, CDR1 is MNHNS, CDR2 SASEGT. The CDR3 here is CASIPGAYGYTF. The CDR3 nucleotides read TGTGCCAGCATCCCGGGGGCCTATGGCTACACCTTC.

The sample holds many counts of this clonotype. The chain links TRBV18 to TRBJ1-4; D call uncertain. This CDR3 region has 14 residues. V was clipped by 3 bases and J by 5 bases, with 10 bases between them. CDR1 is KGHSH and CDR2 is LQKENI in the germline V gene. The CDR3 DNA follows: TGTGCCAGCTCACCGGTGGACCAGAATGAAAAACTGTTTTTT. Protein sequence: CASSPVDQNEKLFF.

The table lists this clonotype with many counts. V is TRBV2 and J is TRBJ2-3; D unresolved. V was cut by 6 bases and J by 0 bases, with 10 bases left in between. The CDR3 consists of 14 residues. Germline V gene sequence: CDR1 SNHLY, CDR2 FYNNEI. As DNA, the CDR3 is TGTGCCAGCAGCTCAGGAATTAGCACAGATACGCAGTATTTT. Residues: CASSSGISTDTQYF.

This clonotype showed up just a few times. This rearrangement joins TRBV9 to TRBJ2-7; 9 nucleotides align to TRBD1. V gave up 0 bases and J gave up 2 bases; unmatched junction bases: 9. Looked up from germline, CDR1 is SGDLS and CDR2 is YYNGEE. The CDR3 extends over 17 amino acids. The CDR3 DNA sequence: TGTGCCAGCAGCGTAGCCCTGAGGGGGACAGGGACCTACGAGCAGTACTTC. Protein sequence: CASSVALRGTGTYEQYF.

The chain combines TRBV7-9 with TRBJ2-7; D gene unclear. Germline assignment: CDR1 SEHNR and CDR2 FQNEAQ (reference sequence). The V end was cut by 5 bases, the J end by 6 bases, with 14 bases between. There are 13 residues in the CDR3. The CDR3 sequence is CASSQTNVGEQYF. CDR3 nucleotide sequence: TGTGCCAGCAGCCAAACTAACGTCGGCGAGCAGTACTTC.

This clonotype was counted only a few times. The chain links TRBV29-1 to TRBJ1-5, with 7 bases aligning to TRBD1. The germline V gene encodes CDR1 SQVTM and CDR2 ANQGSEA. The CDR3 extends over 13 amino acids. J lost 7 bases, V lost 5 bases, and 8 bases had no gene match. The CDR3 loop is CSVQQGTGQPQHF. The CDR3 nucleotides read TGCAGCGTTCAACAGGGGACCGGACAGCCCCAGCATTTT.

This clonotype was seen many times. The J gene is TRBJ2-7, the V gene TRBV7-2; no clear D. This CDR3 is built from 12 residues. V was pared by 2 bases and J by 6 bases, with 8 bases between. From germline, CDR1 is SGHTA and CDR2 FQGNSA. The DNA for the CDR3 is TGTGCCAGCAGCTTAACCGGGCGCGAGCAGTACTTC. It encodes CASSLTGREQYF.

This clonotype was found a few times. V and J are TRBV27 and TRBJ1-5, with no clear D. The CDR3 runs to 14 residues. The V and J ends lost 5 bases and 2 bases respectively, with 10 bases between them. CDR1 and CDR2 (germline): MNHEY, SMNVEV (reference sequence). The CDR3 nucleotides are TGTGCCAGCAGTCCACGCCCAGGCAATCAGCCCCAGCATTTT. This codes for CASSPRPGNQPQHF.

The rearrangement uses TRBV3-1 and TRBJ2-5; 12 bases line up with TRBD1. Germline CDR1 LGHDT, CDR2 YNNKEL (reference sequence). The trim removed 4 bases at V and 7 bases at J, leaving 10 bases unmatched. This CDR3 spans 16 amino acids. This CDR3 reads CASSLSGTGGAGTQYF. The CDR3, as DNA: TGTGCCAGCAGCCTGTCCGGGACAGGGGGCGCCGGGACCCAGTACTTC.

This sequence joins TRBV19 and TRBJ1-5, with unresolved D. The CDR3 is 15 residues long. Germline V lookup: CDR1 LNHDA, CDR2 SQIVND (reference sequence). The germline V and J ends were trimmed by 7 bases and 0 bases, with 13 bases remaining between them. CDR3: CASTERGFSNQPQHF. The CDR3 region has the DNA TGTGCCAGTACCGAGAGAGGGTTTAGCAATCAGCCCCAGCATTTT.

This clonotype was found many times. The chain has TRBV27 and TRBJ2-1; D unresolved. Trimming removed 4 bases from V and 6 bases from J, with 4 bases in between. The CDR3 spans 11 residues. Germline CDR1 and CDR2: MNHEY and SMNVEV (reference sequence). CDR3 amino acids: CASSWGNEQFF. The DNA for the CDR3 is TGTGCCAGCAGTTGGGGCAATGAGCAGTTCTTC.

The sample holds a few counts of this clonotype. The V and J genes are TRBV30 and TRBJ2-7; a weak D match, TRBD2 (5 bases). Trimming stripped 0 bases from V and 6 bases from J, with 6 bases between. The germline CDR1 and CDR2 sequences are GTSNPN and SVGIG (reference sequence). CDR3 length: 11 amino acids. The CDR3 region is CAWSVEGEQYF. CDR3 in DNA: TGTGCCTGGAGTGTAGAGGGCGAGCAGTACTTC.

This clonotype was observed a few times. V and J are TRBV25-1 and TRBJ2-1; 15 bases map to TRBD2. This CDR3 region has 16 residues. The V and J ends lost 2 bases and 8 bases, in that order; junction bases with no gene match: 4. CDR1 is MGHDK, CDR2 SYGVNS, per germline. In DNA form, the CDR3 reads TGTGCCAGCAGTGAAATGGGGACTAGCGGGAGGTATGAGCAGTTCTTC. It encodes CASSEMGTSGRYEQFF.

Only a few counts were recorded for this clonotype. The chain uses TRBV5-6 and TRBJ2-3; D call uncertain. Germline V gives CDR1 SGHDT, CDR2 YYEEEE. V was pared by 0 bases and J by 5 bases, with 10 bases between. CDR3 size: 14 residues. The CDR3 reads CASSLVDLRDTQYF. In DNA form, the CDR3 reads TGTGCCAGCAGCTTGGTTGATCTGCGAGATACGCAGTATTTT.